This is a list of T cell receptor gamma chains from one sample in a study of gamma-delta chains in newborns, infants, children. TCRdb fed the reads to CATT. The sample records 650 to 1,000 gamma-chain clones, less than 70% being singletons. The sequenced sample consisted of blood. These receptors originate from a child who was a newborn, infant or young child, either healthy, febrile or measles-vaccinated (not recorded which). The CDR3 runs from the conserved cysteine through the conserved F or W. Clone size is not always given. Where it is, it says once, few, many or a class for expanded clones.

v_call	clone_size	j_call	cdr3_aa	cdr3_nt
TRGV5	.	TRGJP1	CATWDRTTGWFKIF	TGTGCCACCTGGGACAGGACCACTGGTTGGTTCAAGATATTT
TRGV2	few	TRGJ1/TRGJ2	CATWDGQGYKKLF	TGTGCCACCTGGGACGGGCAGGGTTATAAGAAACTCTTT
TRGV9	few	TRGJ1/TRGJ2	CALWEVSNYYKKLF	TGTGCCTTGTGGGAGGTGTCGAATTATTATAAGAAACTCTTT
TRGV9	few	TRGJP1	CALWEVLTTGWFKIF	TGTGCCTTGTGGGAGGTGCTTACCACTGGTTGGTTCAAGATATTT
TRGV3	.	TRGJ1/TRGJ2	CATWDPLTAGHYYKKLF	TGTGCCACCTGGGACCCCCTGACCGCCGGACATTATTATAAGAAACTCTTT
TRGV4	.	TRGJ1/TRGJ2	CATWDGPRYKKLF	TGTGCCACCTGGGATGGGCCAAGGTATAAGAAACTCTTT
TRGV3	few	TRGJ1/TRGJ2	CATWDERKLF	TGTGCCACCTGGGACGAGAGGAAACTCTTT
TRGV9	.	TRGJ1/TRGJ2	CALWEVRVYKKLF	TGTGCCTTGTGGGAGGTGCGGGTTTATAAGAAACTCTTT
TRGV4	.	TRGJ1/TRGJ2	CATWDLEKLF	TGTGCCACCTGGGATCTCGAGAAACTCTTT